These 19 T cell receptor beta chains share one sample of origin, sequenced in a study of persistence of HIV-infected CD4 T cells. Nonspecific anti-CD3/anti-CD28 bead stimulation represents the broad CD4+ T cell repertoire. Responding CD4+ T cells were sorted by upregulation of both CD40 ligand and CD69. Sequencing used immunoSEQ version 4 in survey mode. Data came from immunoSEQ multiplex PCR; TCRdb stores just in-frame clones and leaves some out. The data hold roughly 45,000 clones, with about 90% observed a single time. No antigen has been identified for these receptors. The sample was CD4+ T cells sorted from PBMCs after approximately 19-hour stimulation, taken from a patient who received antiretroviral therapy. The receptor source for this set is an adult man with HIV who was CMV-seropositive.

The chain combines TRBV5-6 with TRBJ1-6; 9 bases map to TRBD1. The germline V gene encodes CDR1 SGHDT and CDR2 YYEEEE. Trimming removed 3 bases from V and 10 bases from J; junction bases left unmatched: 8. The CDR3 spans 15 residues. CDR3 loop: CASSSWDREDSPLHF. CDR3 DNA: TGTGCCAGCAGCTCCTGGGACAGGGAGGACTCACCCCTCCACTTT.

The rearrangement joins TRBV6-1 to TRBJ2-2, with no clear D. Trimming removed 4 bases at V and 2 bases at J, with 14 bases between. Germline CDR1 is MNHNS and CDR2 is SASEGT. This CDR3 is 16 amino acids long. Here the CDR3 DNA reads TGTGCCAGCAGTGGATCCCGAACACTAAACACCGGGGAGCTGTTTTTT. Translation: CASSGSRTLNTGELFF.

The chain joins TRBV5-6 to TRBJ1-1; D might be TRBD1 (5 bases). In germline, CDR1 is SGHDT, CDR2 YYEEEE. V lost 1 base and J 0 bases, leaving 7 bases between the germline ends. CDR3 length equals 14 residues. The CDR3 DNA reads as TGTGCCAGCAGCTTGCCGGGGGTGAACACTGAAGCTTTCTTT. Residues: CASSLPGVNTEAFF.

This chain links TRBV9 with TRBJ2-3; 7 bases align to TRBD2. In germline, CDR1 is SGDLS, CDR2 YYNGEE. Losses at the gene ends were 0 bases for V and 5 bases for J; bases not matched to a gene: 12. The CDR3 spans 17 residues. CDR3 region: CASSVGVAGSRVDTQYF. The CDR3 DNA sequence: TGTGCCAGCAGCGTAGGAGTAGCGGGCTCCCGAGTAGATACGCAGTATTTT. Together with reference TRBV9 and TRBJ2-3, the CDR3 gives the full variable domain: DSGVTQTPKHLITATGQRVTLRCSPRSGDLSVYWYQQSLDQGLQFLIQYYNGEERAKGNILERFSAQQFPDLHSELNLSSLELGDSALYFCASSVGVAGSRVDTQYFGPGTRLTVL.

The V call is TRBV2, the J call TRBJ1-5; TRBD1 matches at 8 bases. V lost 1 base to trimming and J lost 5 bases; unmatched junction nucleotides: 1. Germline V gene lookup returns CDR1 SNHLY and CDR2 FYNNEI. The CDR3 has 14 amino acids. CDR3 region: CASSEGQGYQPQHF. DNA for the CDR3: TGTGCCAGCAGTGAAGGACAGGGGTATCAGCCCCAGCATTTT.

The V and J genes are TRBV3-1 (or the pseudogene TRBV3-2) and TRBJ2-1; the match to TRBD2 covers 10 bases. Germline V gene lookup returns CDR1 LGHDT and CDR2 YNNKEL (reference sequence). This CDR3 has 14 residues. The J segment lost 7 bases and the V segment lost 4 bases, leaving 4 bases of the junction unmatched. The CDR3 is CASSRSGGGNEQFF. CDR3 DNA: TGTGCCAGCAGCCGCAGCGGGGGGGGGAATGAGCAGTTCTTC.

V gene TRBV28 combines with J gene TRBJ1-1; D gene ambiguous. Germline CDR1 reads MDHEN; CDR2 reads SYDVKM. Trimming cost V 4 bases and J 6 bases, with 9 bases left between them. This CDR3 comprises 12 residues. CDR3 amino acids: CASSSTISEAFF. The CDR3 DNA sequence: TGTGCCAGCAGTTCTACCATTTCTGAAGCTTTCTTT.

The chain employs TRBV5-1 and TRBJ1-2, with D uncertain. The germline gives CDR1 SGHRS, CDR2 YFSETQ. V was clipped by 0 bases and J by 8 bases, with 14 bases between them. This CDR3 region has 14 residues. CDR3 DNA sequence: TGCGCCAGCAGCTTGGAGCGGGGTTCAGGAGGCTACACCTTC. It codes for CASSLERGSGGYTF.

This clone was recorded once. V is TRBV6-5 and J is TRBJ1-2; D may be TRBD1 (5 bases). Germline CDR1 is MNHEY and CDR2 is SVGAGI. The V end lost 0 bases, the J end lost 8 bases, and 16 bases lay between the germline ends. CDR3 length equals 15 residues. The CDR3 nucleotides read TGTGCCAGCAGTTACTCGGGAAGGGGTGGTATGGGCTACACCTTC. Protein product: CASSYSGRGGMGYTF.

The CDR3 reads CASSSQQGGSPLHF. The CDR3 nucleotides read TGTGCCAGTAGTTCACAGCAGGGAGGTTCACCCCTCCACTTT. The rearrangement uses TRBV19 and TRBJ1-6; D perhaps matches TRBD1 (5 bases). This CDR3 has 14 amino acids. Germline V CDR1 and CDR2: LNHDA, SQIVND (reference sequence). V was cut by 5 bases and J by 9 bases, with 14 bases left in between.

This chain uses TRBV12-5 with TRBJ2-6, with D uncertain. Trimming removed 4 bases at V and 0 bases at J, with 19 bases between. This CDR3 has 19 residues. Looked up from germline, CDR1 is LGHNT and CDR2 is FRNRAP. CDR3 nucleotide sequence: TGTGCTAGTGGTTACCACACCCGGGCCCCCTCCTCTGGGGCCAACGTCCTGACTTTC. Residues: CASGYHTRAPSSGANVLTF.

The chain has TRBV24-1 and TRBJ2-7, with 9 bases lining up with TRBD1. J was trimmed by 1 base and V by 2 bases; bases with no gene match: 8. Germline CDR1 KGHDR, CDR2 SFDVKD. CDR3 length: 17 residues. The CDR3 here is CATSDSTPGQGSYEQYF. The CDR3 coding sequence is TGTGCCACCAGTGATTCTACCCCGGGACAGGGATCCTACGAGCAGTACTTC.

This chain uses TRBV18 with TRBJ2-6; the D is unclear. Germline values: CDR1 KGHSH, CDR2 LQKENI. CDR3 length: 16 amino acids. Trimming took off 1 base at V and 2 bases at J, with 9 bases between the two ends. CDR3 protein: CASSPRAGAGANVLTF. The CDR3 DNA reads TGTGCCAGCTCACCACGGGCCGGAGCTGGGGCCAACGTCCTGACTTTC. The entire variable domain, with the rest obtained from reference TRBV18 and TRBJ2-6, is as follows: NAGVMQNPRHLVRRRGQEARLRCSPMKGHSHVYWYRQLPEEGLKFMVYLQKENIIDESGMPKERFSAEFPKEGPSILRIQQVVRGDSAAYFCASSPRAGAGANVLTFGAGSRLTVL.

The chain employs TRBV2 and TRBJ1-5; 10 bases align to TRBD1. J was trimmed by 2 bases and V by 5 bases; bases with no gene match: 3. From germline, CDR1 is SNHLY and CDR2 FYNNEI. The CDR3 is 15 residues long. This chain's CDR3 is CASSRDRGGNQPQHF. DNA of the CDR3: TGTGCCAGCAGTCGGGACAGGGGAGGCAATCAGCCCCAGCATTTT.

The chain joins TRBV19 to TRBJ2-7, with 9 bases aligning to TRBD1. This CDR3 region has 15 residues. Germline V gives CDR1 LNHDA, CDR2 SQIVND (reference sequence). V lost 5 bases to trimming and J lost 4 bases; unmatched junction nucleotides: 9. This CDR3 is CASSPGDRAIYEQYF. In nucleotides, the CDR3 is TGTGCCAGTAGTCCAGGGGACAGGGCGATTTACGAGCAGTACTTC. Complete variable domain (other parts from reference TRBV19 and TRBJ2-7): DGGITQSPKYLFRKEGQNVTLSCEQNLNHDAMYWYRQDPGQGLRLIYYSQIVNDFQKGDIAEGYSVSREKKESFPLTVTSAQKNPTAFYLCASSPGDRAIYEQYFGPGTRLTVT.

The V call is TRBV29-1, the J call TRBJ2-6, with D hard to call. The V end lost 6 bases, the J end lost 1 base, and 13 bases lay between the germline ends. Germline V gives CDR1 SQVTM, CDR2 ANQGSEA. The CDR3 sequence is 15 residues long. The CDR3 DNA reads TGCAGCGTCGTCAAATTGAGTTCTGGGGCCAACGTCCTGACTTTC. It translates to CSVVKLSSGANVLTF.

V usage is TRBV12-3 or TRBV12-4 and J usage is TRBJ1-1; TRBD1 might be the D (6 bases). V was clipped by 5 bases and J by 1 base, with 8 bases between them. CDR3 size: 13 residues. The DNA of the CDR3 is TGTGCCAGCAGTCGGACAGCGAACACTGAAGCTTTCTTT. This encodes CASSRTANTEAFF.

This clone showed up just once. The chain employs TRBV19 and TRBJ1-5; TRBD1 matches 7 bases. In germline, CDR1 is LNHDA, CDR2 SQIVND (reference sequence). With V trimmed by 3 bases and J by 5 bases, 10 bases remained unmatched. CDR3 length: 16 residues. CDR3 nucleotide sequence: TGTGCCAGTAGTATGGGAACAGGGGTTAATCATCAGCCCCAGCATTTT. It yields the protein CASSMGTGVNHQPQHF.

The table lists this clone with a count of one. V is TRBV28 and J is TRBJ2-7; the D is unclear. The CDR3 runs to 13 residues. Trimming cost V 3 bases and J 3 bases, with 9 bases left between them. Germline V gene lookup returns CDR1 MDHEN and CDR2 SYDVKM. This CDR3 reads CASSLDSLYEQYF. Written as DNA, the CDR3 is TGTGCCAGCAGTTTGGATTCCCTCTACGAGCAGTACTTC. Full variable domain (remainder filled in from reference TRBV28 and TRBJ2-7): DVKVTQSSRYLVKRTGEKVFLECVQDMDHENMFWYRQDPGLGLRLIYFSYDVKMKEKGDIPEGYSVSREKKERFSLILESASTNQTSMYLCASSLDSLYEQYFGPGTRLTVT.